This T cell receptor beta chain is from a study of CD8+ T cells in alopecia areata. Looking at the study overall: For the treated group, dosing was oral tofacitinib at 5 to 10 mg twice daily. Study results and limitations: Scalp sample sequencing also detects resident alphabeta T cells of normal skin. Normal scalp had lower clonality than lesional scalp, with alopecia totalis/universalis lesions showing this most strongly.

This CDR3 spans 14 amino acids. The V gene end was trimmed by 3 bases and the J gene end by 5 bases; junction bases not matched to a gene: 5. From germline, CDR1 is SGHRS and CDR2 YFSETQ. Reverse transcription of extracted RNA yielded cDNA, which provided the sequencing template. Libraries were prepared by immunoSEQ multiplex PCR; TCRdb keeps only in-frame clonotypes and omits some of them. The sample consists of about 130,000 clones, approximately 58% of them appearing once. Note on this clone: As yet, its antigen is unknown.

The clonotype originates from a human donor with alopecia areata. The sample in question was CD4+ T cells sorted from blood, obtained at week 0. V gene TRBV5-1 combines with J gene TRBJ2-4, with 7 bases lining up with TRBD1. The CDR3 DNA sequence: TGCGCCAGCAGCTCCCAGGGGGACGAAAACATTCAGTACTTC. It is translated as CASSSQGDENIQYF.